This section outlines one T cell receptor beta chain sequence together with its context. As yet, its antigen is unknown. CDR1 is MNHEY and CDR2 is SVGEGT in the germline V gene. This CDR3 has 16 residues. V trimming: 4 bases; J trimming: 6 bases; junction bases outside the gene matches: 7. These data belong to a study of T cells after yellow fever vaccination. Study-level background: The fractions with low cell numbers were processed using SMART-Seq v4 Ultra Low Input. Whole-study results and caveats: Bulk-population clonotypes that are abundant could appear as contaminants in FACS-sorted repertoires. Clones that expanded after primary vaccination mostly reappeared after the booster (roughly 97% CD4, 88% CD8).

5'RACE template switching added a universal primer site and UMIs to TCR cDNA. Each CDR3 protein is one row after TCRdb ran MiXCR on the 5' RACE reads. The sample has hundreds of thousands of distinct CDR3 sequences; approximately 9% are singletons. The rearrangement uses TRBV6-2 or TRBV6-3 and TRBJ2-1; 12 nucleotides agree with TRBD2. The TCR comes from a man younger than 35 who received the YFV17D yellow fever vaccine. The source was PBMCs, collected on the day of the first yellow fever vaccination. The CDR3: CASSFQLAGGGNEQFF. CDR3 nucleotides: TGTGCCAGCAGTTTCCAACTAGCGGGGGGCGGCAATGAGCAGTTCTTC.